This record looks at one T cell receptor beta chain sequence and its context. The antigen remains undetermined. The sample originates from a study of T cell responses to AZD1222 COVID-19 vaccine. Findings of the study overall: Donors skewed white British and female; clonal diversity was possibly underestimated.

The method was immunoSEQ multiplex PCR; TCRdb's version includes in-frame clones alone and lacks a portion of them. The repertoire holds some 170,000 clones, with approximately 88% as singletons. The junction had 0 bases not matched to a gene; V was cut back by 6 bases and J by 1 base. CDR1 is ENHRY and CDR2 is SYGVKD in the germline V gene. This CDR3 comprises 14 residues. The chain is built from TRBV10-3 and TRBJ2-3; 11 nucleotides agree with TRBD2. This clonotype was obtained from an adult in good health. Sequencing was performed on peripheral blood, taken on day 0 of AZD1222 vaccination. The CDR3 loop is CAIRLAGGTDTQYF. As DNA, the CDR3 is TGTGCCATCAGACTAGCGGGAGGCACAGATACGCAGTATTTT.